This T cell receptor (beta chain) originates from a study of Ad26.COV2.S vaccination and SARS-CoV-2 variants. Study at large: Administration of Ad26.COV2.S was intramuscular, either once or twice 56 days apart. Whole-study findings and limits: Greater spike-specific TCR breadth was seen in vaccine recipients than in placebo recipients. A substantial breadth of spike-specific CD8+ and CD4+ T cell responses after vaccination has been reported. Breadth measured for non-spike TCRs was similar across vaccine and placebo recipients.

V gave up 2 bases and J gave up 5 bases, with 9 bases separating them. Germline V gene lookup returns CDR1 MNHEY and CDR2 SVGEGT. The CDR3 sequence is 13 residues long. Treatment here: about 20 received Ad26.COV2.S at low or high dose, single or two shots; several received placebo; per-sample allocation not given. Specimen acquisition occurred on day 63 following the initial vaccine or placebo injection. Here immunoSEQ multiplex PCR was the method, and the copy in TCRdb shows in-frame clones only, minus some. The table lists 510,000 or so clones, 70% to 90% of them singletons. There are a few counts of this clone. Its antigen remains unknown.

This sequence was found in a person between 18 and 60 years old who received the Ad26.COV2.S COVID-19 vaccine or a placebo. The chain is built from TRBV6-2 or TRBV6-3 and TRBJ1-1; D unclear. The source was peripheral blood, collected in a trial of Ad26.COV2.S vaccine versus placebo. This CDR3 is CASSYRVGTEAFF. For the CDR3, the DNA is TGTGCCAGCAGTTACCGAGTGGGAACTGAAGCTTTCTTT.